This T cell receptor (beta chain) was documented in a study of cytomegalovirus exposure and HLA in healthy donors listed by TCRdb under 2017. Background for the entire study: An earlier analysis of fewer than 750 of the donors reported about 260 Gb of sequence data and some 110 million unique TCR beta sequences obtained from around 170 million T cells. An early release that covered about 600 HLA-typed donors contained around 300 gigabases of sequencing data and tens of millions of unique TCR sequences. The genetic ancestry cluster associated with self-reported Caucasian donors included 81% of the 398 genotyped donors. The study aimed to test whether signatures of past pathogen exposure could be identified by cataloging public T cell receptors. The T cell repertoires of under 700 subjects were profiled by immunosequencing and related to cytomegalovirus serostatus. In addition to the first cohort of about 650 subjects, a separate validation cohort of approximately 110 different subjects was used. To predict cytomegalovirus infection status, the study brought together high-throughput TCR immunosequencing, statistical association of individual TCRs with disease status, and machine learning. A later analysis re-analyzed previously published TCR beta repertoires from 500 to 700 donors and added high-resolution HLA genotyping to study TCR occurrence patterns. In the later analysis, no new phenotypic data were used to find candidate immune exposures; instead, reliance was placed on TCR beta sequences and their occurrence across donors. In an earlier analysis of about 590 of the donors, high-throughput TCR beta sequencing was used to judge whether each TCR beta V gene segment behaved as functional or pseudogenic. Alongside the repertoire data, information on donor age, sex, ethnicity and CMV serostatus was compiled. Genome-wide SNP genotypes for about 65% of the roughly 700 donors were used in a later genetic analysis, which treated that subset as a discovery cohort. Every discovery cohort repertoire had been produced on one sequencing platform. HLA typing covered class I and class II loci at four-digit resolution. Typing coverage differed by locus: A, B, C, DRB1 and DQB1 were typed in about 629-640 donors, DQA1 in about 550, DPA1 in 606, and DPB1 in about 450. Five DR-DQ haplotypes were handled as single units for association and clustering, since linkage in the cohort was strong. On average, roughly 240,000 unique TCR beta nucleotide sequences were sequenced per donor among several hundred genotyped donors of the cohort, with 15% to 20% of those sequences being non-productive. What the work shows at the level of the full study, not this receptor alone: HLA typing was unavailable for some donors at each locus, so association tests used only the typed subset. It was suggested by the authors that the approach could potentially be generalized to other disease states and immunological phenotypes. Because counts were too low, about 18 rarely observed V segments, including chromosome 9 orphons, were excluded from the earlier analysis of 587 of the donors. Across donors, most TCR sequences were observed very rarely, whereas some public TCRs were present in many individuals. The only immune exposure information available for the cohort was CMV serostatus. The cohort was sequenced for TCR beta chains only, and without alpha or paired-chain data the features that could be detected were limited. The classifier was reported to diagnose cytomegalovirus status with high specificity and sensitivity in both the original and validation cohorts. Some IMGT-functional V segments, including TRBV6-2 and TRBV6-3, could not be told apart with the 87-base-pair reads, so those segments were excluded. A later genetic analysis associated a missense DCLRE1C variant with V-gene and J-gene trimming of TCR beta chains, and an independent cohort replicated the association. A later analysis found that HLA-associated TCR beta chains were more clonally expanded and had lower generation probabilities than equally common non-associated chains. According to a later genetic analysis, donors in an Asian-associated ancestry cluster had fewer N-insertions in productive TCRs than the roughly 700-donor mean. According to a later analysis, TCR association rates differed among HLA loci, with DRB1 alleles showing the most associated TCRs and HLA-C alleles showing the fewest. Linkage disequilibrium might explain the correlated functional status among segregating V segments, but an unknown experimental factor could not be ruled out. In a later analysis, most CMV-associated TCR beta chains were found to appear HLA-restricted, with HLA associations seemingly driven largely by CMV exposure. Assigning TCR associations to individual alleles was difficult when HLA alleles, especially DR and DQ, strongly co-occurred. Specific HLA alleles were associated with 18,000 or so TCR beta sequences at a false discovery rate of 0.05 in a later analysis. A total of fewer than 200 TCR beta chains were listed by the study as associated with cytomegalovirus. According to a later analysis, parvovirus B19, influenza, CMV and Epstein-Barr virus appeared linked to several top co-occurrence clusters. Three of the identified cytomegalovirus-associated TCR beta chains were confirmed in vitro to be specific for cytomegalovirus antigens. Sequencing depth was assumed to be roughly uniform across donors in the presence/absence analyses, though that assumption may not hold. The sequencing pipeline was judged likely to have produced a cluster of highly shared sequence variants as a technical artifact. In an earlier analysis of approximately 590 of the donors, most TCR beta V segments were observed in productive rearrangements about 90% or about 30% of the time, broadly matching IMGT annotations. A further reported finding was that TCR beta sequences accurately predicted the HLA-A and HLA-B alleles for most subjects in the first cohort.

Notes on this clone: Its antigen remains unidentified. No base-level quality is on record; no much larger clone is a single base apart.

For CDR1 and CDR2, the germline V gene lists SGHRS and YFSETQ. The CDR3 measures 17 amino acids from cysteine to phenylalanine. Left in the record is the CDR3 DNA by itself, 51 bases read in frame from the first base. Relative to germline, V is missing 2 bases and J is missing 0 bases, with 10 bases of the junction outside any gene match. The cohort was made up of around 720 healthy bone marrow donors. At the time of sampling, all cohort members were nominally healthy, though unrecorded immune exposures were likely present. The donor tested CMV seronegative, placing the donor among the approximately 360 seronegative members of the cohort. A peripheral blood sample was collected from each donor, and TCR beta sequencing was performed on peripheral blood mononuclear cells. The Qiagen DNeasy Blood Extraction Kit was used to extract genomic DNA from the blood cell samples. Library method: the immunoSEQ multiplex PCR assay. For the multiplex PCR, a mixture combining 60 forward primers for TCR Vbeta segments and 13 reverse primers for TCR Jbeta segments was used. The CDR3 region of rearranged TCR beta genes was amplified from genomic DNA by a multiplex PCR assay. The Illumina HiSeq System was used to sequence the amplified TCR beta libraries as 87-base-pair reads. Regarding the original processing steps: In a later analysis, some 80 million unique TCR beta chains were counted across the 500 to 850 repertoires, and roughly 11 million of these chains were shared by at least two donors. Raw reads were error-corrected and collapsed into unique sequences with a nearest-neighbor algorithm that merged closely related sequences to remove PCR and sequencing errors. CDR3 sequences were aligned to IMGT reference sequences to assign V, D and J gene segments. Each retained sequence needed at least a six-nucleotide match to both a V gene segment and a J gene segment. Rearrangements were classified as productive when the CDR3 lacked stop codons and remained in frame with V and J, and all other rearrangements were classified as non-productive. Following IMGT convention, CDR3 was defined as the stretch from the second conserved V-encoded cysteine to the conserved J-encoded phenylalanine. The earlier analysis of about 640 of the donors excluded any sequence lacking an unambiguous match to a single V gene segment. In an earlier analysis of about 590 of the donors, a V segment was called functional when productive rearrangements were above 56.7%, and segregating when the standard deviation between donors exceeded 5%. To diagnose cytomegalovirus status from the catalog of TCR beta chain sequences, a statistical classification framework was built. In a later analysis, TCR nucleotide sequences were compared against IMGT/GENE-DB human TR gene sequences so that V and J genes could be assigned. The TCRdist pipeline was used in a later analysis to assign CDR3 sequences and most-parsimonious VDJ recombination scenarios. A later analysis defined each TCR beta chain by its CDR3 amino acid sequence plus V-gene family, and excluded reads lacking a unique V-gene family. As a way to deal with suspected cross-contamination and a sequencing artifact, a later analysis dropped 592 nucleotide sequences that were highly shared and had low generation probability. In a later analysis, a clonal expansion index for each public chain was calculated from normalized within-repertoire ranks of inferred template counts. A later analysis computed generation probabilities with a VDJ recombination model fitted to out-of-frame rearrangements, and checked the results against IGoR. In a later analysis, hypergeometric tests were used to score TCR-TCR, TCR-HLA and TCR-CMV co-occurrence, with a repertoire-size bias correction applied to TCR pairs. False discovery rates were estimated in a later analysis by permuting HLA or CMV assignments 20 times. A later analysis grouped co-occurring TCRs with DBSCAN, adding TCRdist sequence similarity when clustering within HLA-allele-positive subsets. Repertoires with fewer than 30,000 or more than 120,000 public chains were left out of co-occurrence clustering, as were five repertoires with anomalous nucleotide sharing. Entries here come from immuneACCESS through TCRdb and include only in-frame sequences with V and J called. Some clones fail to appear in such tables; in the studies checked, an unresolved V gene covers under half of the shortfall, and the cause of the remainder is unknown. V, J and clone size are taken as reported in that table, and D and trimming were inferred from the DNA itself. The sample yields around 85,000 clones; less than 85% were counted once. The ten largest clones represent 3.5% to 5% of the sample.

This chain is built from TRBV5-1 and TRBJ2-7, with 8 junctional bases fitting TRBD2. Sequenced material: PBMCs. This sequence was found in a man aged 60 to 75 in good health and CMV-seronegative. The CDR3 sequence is CASSLYRGGRSSYEQYF. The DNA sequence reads TGCGCCAGCAGCTTATACCGGGGGGGCCGGAGCTCCTACGAGCAGTACTTC.